This T cell receptor beta chain was identified in a study of human T cells and chemical hapten exposure. Study outcomes and limitations: While controls formed fewer of them, expanded TCRs formed significantly more large CDR3 similarity clusters. There was no change with DPC sensitization in TCRs above 1 in 1000 frequency.

Indicated time point: patch test 2, 6 weeks after DPC sensitization. The treatment denotes: therapeutic diphenylcyclopropenone sensitization with weekly scalp DPC. In this sample, this clonotype turned up many times. Its target is unknown. Original methodology: Sample TCR counts, which ranged from roughly 20,000 to 750,000, had a median of roughly 92,000. TCRdb reprocessed the RACE reads with MiXCR, giving one entry per CDR3 protein. These V and J calls rely on TCRdb rather than the paper's analysis. This sample has approximately 80,000 distinct CDR3 sequences; roughly 10% occur once, and the top ten carry under 2.5%. This specimen was whole blood, taken in connection with sensitization to the hapten diphenylcyclopropenone (DPC). This TCR was sampled from a woman under 40 with alopecia areata. Some clones in this sample may be carry-over from other donors' samples.

The CDR3 sequence is CASSPSQELGRGAEYQPQHF. The DNA for the CDR3 is TGTGCCAGCAGCCCGAGCCAGGAGTTGGGACGGGGTGCAGAATATCAGCCCCAGCATTTT. V is TRBV7-2 and J is TRBJ1-5, with a tentative D call TRBD1 (5 bases). The CDR3 spans 20 residues. Per germline, CDR1 SGHTA and CDR2 FQGNSA. Trimming pared 5 bases from V and 5 bases from J, leaving 31 bases between.